The T cell receptor (beta chain) described here comes from a study of T cell changes during pregnancy in multiple sclerosis (dated by TCRdb to between 2017 and 2020). Study-level background: In women with multiple sclerosis, the researchers looked at how the T cell repertoire shifted as pregnancy progressed.

The CDR3 runs 15 residues from the cysteine to the phenylalanine. Solely the CDR3 DNA is kept, with 45 bases framed from the first base. Relative to germline, V is missing 7 bases and J is missing 7 bases, with 14 bases of the junction outside any gene match. The germline V gene gives CDR1 as SGHTS and CDR2 as YDEGEE. Library creation used the immunoSEQ multiplex PCR assay. TCRdb's version of the immuneACCESS table is confined to in-frame rearrangements and falls short of the full clone set. An unresolved V gene accounts for under half of the shortfall where checked; the remainder is of unknown origin. A total of 50,000 or so clones appear in this sample, 80% to 95% of them only once. The ten largest clones take up approximately 0.25% of the sample. With regard to this clone: The antigen it recognizes is unknown. Nothing much larger sits one base from this clone, and base qualities are not available.

This specimen consisted of CD4+ T cells from peripheral blood mononuclear cells, obtained in the second trimester of pregnancy. This receptor was taken from a female donor with multiple sclerosis, enrolled in a pregnancy study. Recombination joined TRBV5-8 with TRBJ2-3, with 8 bases aligning to TRBD1. The encoded CDR3 is CASPARDRSRYTQYF. The DNA reads TGTGCCAGCCCCGCCCGGGACAGGTCACGATATACGCAGTATTTT.